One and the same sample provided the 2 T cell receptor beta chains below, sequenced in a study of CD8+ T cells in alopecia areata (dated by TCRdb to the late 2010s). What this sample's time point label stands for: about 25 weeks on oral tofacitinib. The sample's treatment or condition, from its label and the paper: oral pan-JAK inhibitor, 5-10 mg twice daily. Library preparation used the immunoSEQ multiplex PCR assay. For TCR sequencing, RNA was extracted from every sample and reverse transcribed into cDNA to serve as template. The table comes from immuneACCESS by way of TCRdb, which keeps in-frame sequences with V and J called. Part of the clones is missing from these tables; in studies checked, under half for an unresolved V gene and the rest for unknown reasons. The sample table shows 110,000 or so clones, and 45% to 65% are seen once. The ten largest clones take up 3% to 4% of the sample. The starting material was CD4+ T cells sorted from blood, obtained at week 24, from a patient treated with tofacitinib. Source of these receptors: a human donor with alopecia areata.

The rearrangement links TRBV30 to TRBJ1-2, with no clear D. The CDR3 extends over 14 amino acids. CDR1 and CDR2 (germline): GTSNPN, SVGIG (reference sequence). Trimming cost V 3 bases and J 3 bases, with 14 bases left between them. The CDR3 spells CAWRPAGLDYGYTF. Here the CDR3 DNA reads TGTGCCTGGAGACCTGCGGGGTTGGACTATGGCTACACCTTC.

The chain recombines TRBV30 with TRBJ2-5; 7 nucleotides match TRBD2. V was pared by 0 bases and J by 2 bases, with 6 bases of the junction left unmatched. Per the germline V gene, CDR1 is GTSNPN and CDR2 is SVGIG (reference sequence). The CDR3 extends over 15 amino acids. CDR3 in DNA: TGTGCCTGGAGTGTAGGGACTATGGGTCAAGAGACCCAGTACTTC. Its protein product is CAWSVGTMGQETQYF.